The entry that follows covers one TCR beta chain sequence. What it binds is not known. The record originates from a study of vaccination effects on CD4 cells after COVID-19. Overall study: Subjects were given two BNT162b2 or mRNA-1273 vaccine doses. The culture medium for over 1.5 million PBMC per well included 9.5 to 10 IU/ml IL-2 and about 10 ug/ml peptides. Findings of the study overall: Both infection-induced and vaccine-induced clones contracted markedly at late post-vaccination timepoints. The study got few convalescent patients and did not collect any early post-infection timepoints.

The germline CDR1 and CDR2 sequences are SEHNR and FQNEAQ (reference sequence). This CDR3 contains 13 residues. The junction had 6 bases not matched to a gene; V was cut back by 8 bases and J by 8 bases. Method: immunoSEQ multiplex PCR; TCRdb's copy keeps in-frame clones and lacks some. The top ten clones hold nearly 5.5% of a sample with 50,000 or so clones, around 63% of them seen once. It was after approximately 11 days of culture that CD4+ T cells were isolated. The gene calls are TRBV7-9 and TRBJ1-4, with 9 nucleotides matching TRBD1. The sequence was collected from a human donor who received a COVID-19 vaccine. The specimen was CD4+ T cells from PBMCs cultured without peptide, collected before COVID-19 vaccination. CDR3 loop: CASGQGQREKLFF. The CDR3 region has the DNA TGTGCCAGCGGACAGGGGCAAAGAGAAAAACTGTTTTTT.